The rows below give T cell receptor beta chains drawn from one sample of a study of shared clonotypes between healthy human individuals. Method: immunoSEQ multiplex PCR; TCRdb's copy keeps in-frame clones and lacks some. The sample holds around 510,000 clones; roughly 79% are singletons and the top ten take approximately 12%. The sample comprised PBMCs. These receptors came from a woman in her thirties or forties in good health. Some clones in this sample may be carry-over from other donors' samples. The CDR3 runs from the conserved cysteine through the conserved F or W. The order of the fields is clone size, V gene, J gene, D gene, CDR3 protein, CDR3 DNA. The D gene is left open where the match is weak. Size tells how often a clone was seen (once, few, many) or the class of an expanded clone, and some rows leave it out.

size: NA; V: TRBV30; J: TRBJ1-5; D: NA; CDR3: CAWSLGAGNSNQPQHF; DNA: TGTGCCTGGAGTCTCGGGGCAGGCAATAGCAATCAGCCCCAGCATTTT
size: NA; V: TRBV4-3; J: TRBJ2-1; D: TRBD2; CDR3: CASSPGLAGLCNEQFF; DNA: TGCGCCAGCAGCCCGGGACTAGCGGGCCTTTGCAATGAGCAGTTCTTC
size: NA; V: TRBV19; J: TRBJ2-3; D: NA; CDR3: CASSTRLRTSTDTQYF; DNA: TGTGCCAGTAGTACCAGACTCCGAACTAGCACAGATACGCAGTATTTT
size: NA; V: TRBV28; J: TRBJ2-7; D: NA; CDR3: CASSYGSPNEQYF; DNA: TGTGCCAGCAGTTACGGGAGCCCTAACGAGCAGTACTTC
size: NA; V: TRBV18; J: TRBJ1-4; D: NA; CDR3: CASSPTRTANEKLFF; DNA: TGTGCCAGCTCACCAACGAGGACGGCTAATGAAAAACTGTTTTTT
size: NA; V: TRBV6-1; J: TRBJ1-4; D: NA; CDR3: CASSEFFGIGGEKLFF; DNA: TGTGCCAGCAGTGAATTTTTTGGGATTGGGGGGGAAAAACTGTTTTTT
size: NA; V: TRBV6-1; J: TRBJ2-4; D: NA; CDR3: CASSEGLPQYF; DNA: TGTGCCAGCAGTGAAGGTCTCCCACAGTACTTC
size: NA; V: TRBV18; J: TRBJ2-3; D: NA; CDR3: CASSPLAHTDTQYF; DNA: TGTGCCAGCTCACCACTAGCTCACACAGATACGCAGTATTTT
size: once; V: TRBV9; J: TRBJ2-7; D: TRBD2; CDR3: CASSGGLADSYEQYF; DNA: TGTGCCAGCAGCGGGGGACTAGCTGATTCCTACGAGCAGTACTTC
size: NA; V: TRBV11-3; J: TRBJ2-7; D: TRBD2; CDR3: CASSPSSGSSSEQYF; DNA: TGTGCCAGCAGCCCCTCTAGCGGGAGTAGTTCCGAGCAGTACTTC
size: NA; V: TRBV2; J: TRBJ2-5; D: TRBD2; CDR3: CASRTGLAAQETQYF; DNA: TGTGCCAGCAGGACAGGACTAGCGGCTCAAGAGACCCAGTACTTC
size: once; V: TRBV28; J: TRBJ1-2; D: NA; CDR3: CASSLRGIYGYTF; DNA: TGTGCCAGCAGTTTAAGGGGAATCTATGGCTACACCTTC
size: NA; V: TRBV6-5; J: TRBJ2-7; D: TRBD1; CDR3: CASSYPDRDEQYF; DNA: TGTGCCAGCAGTTACCCGGACAGGGACGAGCAGTACTTC
size: NA; V: TRBV6-4; J: TRBJ2-1; D: NA; CDR3: CASSEWVANEQFF; DNA: TGTGCCAGCAGTGAGTGGGTAGCCAATGAGCAGTTCTTC
size: NA; V: TRBV28; J: TRBJ2-7; D: TRBD2; CDR3: CASGTSAYEQYF; DNA: TGTGCCAGCGGGACTAGCGCGTACGAGCAGTACTTC
size: few; V: TRBV2; J: TRBJ2-2; D: NA; CDR3: CASSETEANTGELFF; DNA: TGTGCCAGCAGCGAGACGGAGGCGAACACCGGGGAGCTGTTTTTT
size: NA; V: TRBV28; J: TRBJ2-5; D: NA; CDR3: CASSLLGVETQYF; DNA: TGTGCCAGCAGTTTATTAGGGGTAGAGACCCAGTACTTC
size: once; V: TRBV27; J: TRBJ1-2; D: TRBD1; CDR3: CASSLSGGAHYGYTF; DNA: TGTGCCAGCAGTTTATCAGGGGGCGCGCACTATGGCTACACCTTC
size: NA; V: TRBV7-2; J: TRBJ1-5; D: NA; CDR3: CASSFRGERQPQHF; DNA: TGTGCCAGCAGCTTTCGGGGGGAGAGGCAGCCCCAGCATTTT
size: NA; V: TRBV10-3; J: TRBJ2-3; D: TRBD2; CDR3: CAISAQREGHPANF; DNA: TGTGCCATCAGTGCCCAGCGGGAGGGCCACCCCGCGAATTTT
size: NA; V: TRBV28; J: TRBJ2-4; D: TRBD1; CDR3: CASSLRQGAPVTIQYF; DNA: TGTGCCAGCAGTTTACGACAGGGGGCGCCGGTGACCATTCAGTACTTC
size: many; V: TRBV6-6; J: TRBJ2-1; D: TRBD2; CDR3: CASSYRGGYEQFF; DNA: TGTGCCAGCAGTTACCGGGGGGGCTATGAGCAGTTCTTC